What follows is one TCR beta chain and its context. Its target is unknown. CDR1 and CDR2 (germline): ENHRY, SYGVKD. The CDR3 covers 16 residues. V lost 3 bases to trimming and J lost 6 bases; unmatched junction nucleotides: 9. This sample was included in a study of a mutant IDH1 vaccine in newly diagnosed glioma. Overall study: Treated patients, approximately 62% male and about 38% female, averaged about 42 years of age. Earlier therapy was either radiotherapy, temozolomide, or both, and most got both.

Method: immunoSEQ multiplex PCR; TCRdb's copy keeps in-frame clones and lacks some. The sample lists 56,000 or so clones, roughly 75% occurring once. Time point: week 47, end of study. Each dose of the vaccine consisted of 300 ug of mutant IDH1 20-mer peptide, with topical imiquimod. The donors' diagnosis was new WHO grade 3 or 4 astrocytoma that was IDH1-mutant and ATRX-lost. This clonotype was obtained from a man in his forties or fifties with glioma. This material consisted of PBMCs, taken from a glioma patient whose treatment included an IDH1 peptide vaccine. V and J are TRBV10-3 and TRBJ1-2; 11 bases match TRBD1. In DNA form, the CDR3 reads TGTGCCATCAGTGATGGGACAGGGGGGAGAATCCATGGCTACACCTTC. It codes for CAISDGTGGRIHGYTF.